Sequencing of this T cell receptor beta chain was carried out in a study of T cells in Graves' hyperthyroidism and ophthalmopathy. The study's findings and limits: Blood shared most expanded thyroid clonotypes above 0.001.

RNA transcripts were the template for amplifying TCR beta CDR3 regions. During a first-round RT-PCR of the TCR CDR3, the HTBI primer set was used. TCRdb passed the multiplex PCR reads through MiXCR, listing each CDR3 protein once. The table lists 600,000 to 900,000 distinct CDR3 sequences, roughly 15% of them singletons. This clonotype has at least ten counts. Its antigen is unknown. The CDR3 runs to 17 residues. Looked up from germline, CDR1 is MDHEN and CDR2 is SYDVKM. V was clipped by 6 bases and J by 0 bases; unmatched bases: 10. The source is a man aged 18 to 29 with Graves' hyperthyroidism. V gene TRBV28 combines with J gene TRBJ2-1, with 8 bases that match TRBD1. The source material was blood. The CDR3 bases are TGTGCCAGCAGCTCCTCGGGACAGGCGAGCTCCTACAATGAGCAGTTCTTC. This gives the protein CASSSSGQASSYNEQFF.